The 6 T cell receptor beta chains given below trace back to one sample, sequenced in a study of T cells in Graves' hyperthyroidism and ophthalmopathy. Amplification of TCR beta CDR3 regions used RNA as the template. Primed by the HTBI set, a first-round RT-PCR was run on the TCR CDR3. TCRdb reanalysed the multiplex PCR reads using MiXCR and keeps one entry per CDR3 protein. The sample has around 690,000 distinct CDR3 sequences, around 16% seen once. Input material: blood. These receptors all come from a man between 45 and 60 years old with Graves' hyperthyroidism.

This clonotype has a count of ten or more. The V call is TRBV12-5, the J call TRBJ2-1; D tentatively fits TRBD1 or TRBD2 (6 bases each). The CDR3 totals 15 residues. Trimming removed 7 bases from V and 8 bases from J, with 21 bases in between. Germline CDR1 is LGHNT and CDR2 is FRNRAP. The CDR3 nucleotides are TGTGCTAGTGCCCCCCCAAACGGAGGGGGGTATGAGCAGTTCTTC. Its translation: CASAPPNGGGYEQFF.

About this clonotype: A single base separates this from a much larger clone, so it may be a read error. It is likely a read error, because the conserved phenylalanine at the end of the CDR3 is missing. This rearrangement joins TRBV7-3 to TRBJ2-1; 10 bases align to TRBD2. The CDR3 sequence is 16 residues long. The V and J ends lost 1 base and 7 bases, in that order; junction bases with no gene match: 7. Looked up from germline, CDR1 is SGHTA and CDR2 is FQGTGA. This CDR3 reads CASSLSLGLAPNEQFS. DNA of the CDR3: TGTGCCAGCAGCTTAAGTTTGGGACTAGCGCCTAATGAGCAGTTCTCC.

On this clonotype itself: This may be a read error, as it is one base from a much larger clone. CDR3 nucleotides: TGTGCCAGCAGTGGAGCGGGAGTTAGCAATGAGCAGTACTTC. Translation gives CASSGAGVSNEQYF. The chain carries TRBV6-1 and TRBJ2-7, with 8 positions matching TRBD2. The CDR3 spans 14 residues. V shed 4 bases and J 7 bases; nucleotides not matched to a gene: 9. CDR1 is MNHNS and CDR2 is SASEGT in the germline V gene.

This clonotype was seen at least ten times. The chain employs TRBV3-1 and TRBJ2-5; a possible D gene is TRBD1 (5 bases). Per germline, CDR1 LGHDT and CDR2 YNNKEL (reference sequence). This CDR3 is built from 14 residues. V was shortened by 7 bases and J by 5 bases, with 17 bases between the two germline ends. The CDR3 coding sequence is TGTGCCAGCAACACGCAGGTGAAGGGGGAGACCCAGTACTTC. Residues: CASNTQVKGETQYF.

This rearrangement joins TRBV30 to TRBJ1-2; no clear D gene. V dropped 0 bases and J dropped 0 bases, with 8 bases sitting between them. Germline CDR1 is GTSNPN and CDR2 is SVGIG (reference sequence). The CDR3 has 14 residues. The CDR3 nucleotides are TGTGCCTGGAGTGTTAGAGGAACTAACTATGGCTACACCTTC. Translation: CAWSVRGTNYGYTF.

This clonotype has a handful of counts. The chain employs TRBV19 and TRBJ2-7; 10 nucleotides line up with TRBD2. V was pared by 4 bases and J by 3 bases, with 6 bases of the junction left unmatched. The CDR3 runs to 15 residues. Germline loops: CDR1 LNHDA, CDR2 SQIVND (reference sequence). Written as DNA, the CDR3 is TGTGCCAGTAGTACCAATAGCGGGGGGCTCTACGAGCAGTACTTC. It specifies CASSTNSGGLYEQYF.